The T cell receptor beta chain under discussion was sequenced for a study of shared clonotypes between healthy human individuals. V shed 4 bases, J shed 7 bases, and the junction held 10 bases outside the gene matches. This CDR3 contains 16 residues. The germline gives CDR1 SGHRS, CDR2 YFSETQ. TCRdb's table, derived via immunoSEQ multiplex PCR, lists solely in-frame clones and lacks some. The sample lists 600,000 to 750,000 clones, around 77% seen once, with approximately 1.8% in the top ten. At least ten counts were recorded for this clone. This TCR came from a woman aged 30 to 39 in good health. Source material: memory CD4+ T cells sorted from blood. The sample's subset: CD45RA-negative fraction. The gene calls are TRBV5-1 and TRBJ2-2, with 10 bases fitting TRBD2. The CDR3 loop reads CASSPSTSGLGGELFF. The CDR3 DNA sequence: TGCGCCAGCAGCCCCTCGACTAGCGGGCTAGGCGGGGAGCTGTTTTTT.